This TCR beta chain was identified in a study of Graves' ophthalmopathy and Graves' hyperthyroidism. Trimming at V came to 3 bases and at J to 5 bases, leaving 6 bases not matched to a gene. Germline V gives CDR1 WNHNN, CDR2 SYGVQD (reference sequence). This CDR3 is built from 15 residues. Hyperthyroidism counted as stable given no ophthalmopathy within 18 months of follow-up. Clinical symptoms, serum thyroxine, TRAb, thyroid ultrasound and orbital computed tomography were relied on for diagnosis. A roughly 10 ml volume of fresh peripheral blood provided the PBMCs. RNA transcripts served as template for amplifying TCR beta CDR3 sequences. Second-round multiplex PCR came after a first-round RT-PCR that employed HTBI primers. TCRdb itself ran the multiplex PCR reads through MiXCR, one entry per CDR3 protein. Of 400,000 or so distinct CDR3 sequences detected, 17% appear once; the ten largest clones hold approximately 2.4%.

This TCR was sampled from an adult woman with stable Graves' hyperthyroidism. Specimen: peripheral blood. The genes are TRBV10-1 and TRBJ2-5, with TRBD1 matching over 10 bases. In DNA form, the CDR3 reads TGCGCCAGCAGTGATTTGACAGGGGGCATGGAGACCCAGTACTTC. It translates to CASSDLTGGMETQYF.